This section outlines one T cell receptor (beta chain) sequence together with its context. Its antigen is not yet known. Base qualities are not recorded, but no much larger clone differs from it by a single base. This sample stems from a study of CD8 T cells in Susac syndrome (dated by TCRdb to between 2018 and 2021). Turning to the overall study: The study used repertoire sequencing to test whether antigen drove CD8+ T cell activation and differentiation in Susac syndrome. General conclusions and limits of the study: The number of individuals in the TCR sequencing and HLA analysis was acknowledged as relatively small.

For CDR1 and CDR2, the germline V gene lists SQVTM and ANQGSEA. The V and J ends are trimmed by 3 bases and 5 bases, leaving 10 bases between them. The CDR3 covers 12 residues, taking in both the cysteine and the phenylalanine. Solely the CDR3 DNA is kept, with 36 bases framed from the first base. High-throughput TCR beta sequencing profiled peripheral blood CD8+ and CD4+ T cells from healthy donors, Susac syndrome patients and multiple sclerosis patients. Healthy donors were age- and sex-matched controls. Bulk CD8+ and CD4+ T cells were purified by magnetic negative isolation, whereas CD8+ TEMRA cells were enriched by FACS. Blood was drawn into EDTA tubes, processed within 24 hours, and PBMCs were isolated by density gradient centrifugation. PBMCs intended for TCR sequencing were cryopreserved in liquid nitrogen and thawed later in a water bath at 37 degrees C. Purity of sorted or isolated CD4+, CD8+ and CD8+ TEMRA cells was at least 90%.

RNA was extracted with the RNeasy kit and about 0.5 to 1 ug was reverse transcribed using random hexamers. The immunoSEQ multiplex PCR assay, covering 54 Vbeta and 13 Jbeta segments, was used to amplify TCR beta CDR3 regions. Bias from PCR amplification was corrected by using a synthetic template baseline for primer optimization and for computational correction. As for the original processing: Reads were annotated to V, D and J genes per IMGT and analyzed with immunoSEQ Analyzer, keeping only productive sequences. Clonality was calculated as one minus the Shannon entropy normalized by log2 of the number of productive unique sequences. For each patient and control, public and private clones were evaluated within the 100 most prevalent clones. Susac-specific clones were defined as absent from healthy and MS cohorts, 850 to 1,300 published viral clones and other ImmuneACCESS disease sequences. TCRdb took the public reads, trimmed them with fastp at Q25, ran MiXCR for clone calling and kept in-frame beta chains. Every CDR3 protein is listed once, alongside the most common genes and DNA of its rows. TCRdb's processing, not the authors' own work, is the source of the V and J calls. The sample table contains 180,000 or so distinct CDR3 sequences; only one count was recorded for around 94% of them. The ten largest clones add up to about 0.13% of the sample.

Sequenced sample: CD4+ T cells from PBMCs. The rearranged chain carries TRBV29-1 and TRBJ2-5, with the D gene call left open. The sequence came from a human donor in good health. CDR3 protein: CSVDSQAETQYF. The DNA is TGCAGCGTTGACAGCCAGGCGGAGACCCAGTACTTC.